This T cell receptor (beta chain) was sequenced in a study of T cells in tumors after PD-1 blockade. The CDR3 sequence is 16 residues long. V was trimmed by 4 bases and J by 7 bases, leaving 20 bases between them. The germline V gene has CDR1 MNHNS and CDR2 SASEGT. Sequencing used immunoSEQ multiplex PCR; TCRdb keeps in-frame clones, though not all of them. The table lists about 47,000 clones, 60% to 80% of them singletons. V gene TRBV6-1 combines with J gene TRBJ1-5, with D possibly matching TRBD1 (5 bases). This sequence was found in a human donor with basal cell carcinoma. Sequencing used PBMCs, obtained before anti-PD-1 treatment. The CDR3 sequence: CASSVTATWTRQPQHF. The CDR3 DNA is TGTGCCAGCAGTGTGACAGCAACATGGACTCGACAGCCCCAGCATTTT.